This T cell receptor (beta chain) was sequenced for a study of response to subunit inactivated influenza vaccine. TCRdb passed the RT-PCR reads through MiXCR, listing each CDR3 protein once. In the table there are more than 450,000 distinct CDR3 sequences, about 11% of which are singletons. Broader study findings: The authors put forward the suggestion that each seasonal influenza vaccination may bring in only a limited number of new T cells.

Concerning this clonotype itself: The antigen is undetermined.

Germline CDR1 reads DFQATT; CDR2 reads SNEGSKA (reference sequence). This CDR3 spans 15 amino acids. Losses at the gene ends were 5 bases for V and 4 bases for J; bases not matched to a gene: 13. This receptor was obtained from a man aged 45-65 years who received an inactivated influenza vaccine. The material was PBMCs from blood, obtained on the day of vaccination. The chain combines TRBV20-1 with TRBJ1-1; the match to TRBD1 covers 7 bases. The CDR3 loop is CSAERGRGVRTEAFF. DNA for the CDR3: TGCAGTGCTGAACGAGGCAGGGGGGTGCGCACTGAAGCTTTCTTT.